Each of the 22 T cell receptor beta chains below was sequenced from the same sample in a study of Ad26.COV2.S vaccination and SARS-CoV-2 variants. Treatment reported: about 20 received Ad26.COV2.S at low or high dose, single or two shots; 5 received placebo; per-sample allocation not given. Day 63 following the first vaccine or placebo injection was when the samples were taken. Measured with immunoSEQ multiplex PCR; TCRdb has only the in-frame clones, and not every one. The profile shows about 400,000 clones, about nine tenths of them singletons. Material: peripheral blood, obtained in a trial of Ad26.COV2.S vaccine versus placebo. These receptor sequences come from a person aged 18-60 years who received the Ad26.COV2.S COVID-19 vaccine or a placebo.

The chain uses TRBV7-6 and TRBJ1-1; the D gene is possibly TRBD1 (5 bases). The CDR3 consists of 15 residues. The germline V gene encodes CDR1 SGHVS and CDR2 FNYEAQ. Trimming took off 2 bases at V and 0 bases at J, with 10 bases between the two ends. The DNA for the CDR3 is TGTGCCAGCAGCTTATACGGGGGGATGAACACTGAAGCTTTCTTT. It encodes CASSLYGGMNTEAFF.

The chain carries TRBV19 and TRBJ2-7, with 8 nucleotides matching TRBD1. The CDR3 is 16 residues long. With V trimmed by 5 bases and J by 0 bases, 9 bases remained unmatched. Per germline, CDR1 LNHDA and CDR2 SQIVND (reference sequence). The CDR3 DNA follows: TGTGCCAGTAGTGGGGGGCCGACAGGGGTCTCCTACGAGCAGTACTTC. This sequence encodes CASSGGPTGVSYEQYF.

This rearrangement joins TRBV19 to TRBJ1-5, with 11 bases aligning to TRBD1. In germline, CDR1 is LNHDA, CDR2 SQIVND (reference sequence). V lost 5 bases to trimming and J lost 6 bases; unmatched junction nucleotides: 9. The CDR3 covers 16 residues. The chain's CDR3 is CASSVRTGGAGQPQHF. The CDR3 nucleotides are TGTGCCAGTAGTGTACGGACAGGGGGCGCGGGTCAGCCCCAGCATTTT.

The chain employs TRBV27 and TRBJ1-2; 7 positions match TRBD1. In germline, CDR1 is MNHEY, CDR2 SMNVEV (reference sequence). The CDR3 runs 13 residues. With V trimmed by 7 bases and J by 4 bases, 6 bases remained unmatched. The CDR3, as DNA: TGTGCCAGCACCAGGGGGGGTCCCTATGGCTACACCTTC. Translating it yields CASTRGGPYGYTF.

The CDR3 sequence: CASSFKRNTIYF. Here the CDR3 DNA reads TGTGCCAGCAGCTTTAAGAGAAACACCATATATTTT. This rearrangement joins TRBV5-6 to TRBJ1-3; D not certain. V lost 2 bases and J 5 bases, leaving 5 bases between the germline ends. The germline V gene encodes CDR1 SGHDT and CDR2 YYEEEE. This CDR3 comprises 12 residues.

V gene TRBV18 combines with J gene TRBJ1-6; D is unresolved. Germline V gives CDR1 KGHSH, CDR2 LQKENI. V lost 6 bases, J lost 5 bases, and 14 bases lay in between. This CDR3 has 15 residues. CDR3 nucleotides: TGTGCCAGCTCCCCCCGGGAGGTGGATAATTCACCCCTCCACTTT. Amino acid sequence: CASSPREVDNSPLHF.

The chain has TRBV11-2 and TRBJ1-1, with 11 bases matching TRBD1. The CDR3 has 16 amino acids. The germline V gene has CDR1 SGHAT and CDR2 FQNNGV. V dropped 5 bases and J dropped 4; count of bases not matched to a gene: 9. The CDR3 spells CASSQLSGTGGTEAFF. CDR3 DNA: TGTGCCAGCAGCCAACTCTCCGGGACAGGGGGCACTGAAGCTTTCTTT.

The chain is built from TRBV6-5 and TRBJ2-1; D unresolved. Between the trimmed V and J ends, which lost 6 bases and 7 bases, there was a span of 19 bases. This CDR3 has 15 amino acids. Germline CDR1 MNHEY, CDR2 SVGAGI. This chain's CDR3 is CASSPTPVLKNEQFF. The CDR3 coding sequence is TGTGCCAGCAGCCCCACGCCGGTTTTAAAAAATGAGCAGTTCTTC.

V usage is TRBV5-5 and J usage is TRBJ2-7, with D perhaps matching TRBD1 (6 bases). The V gene lost 4 bases and the J gene lost 4 bases, with 15 bases spanning the gap. CDR3 length: 14 residues. Germline V gene data show CDR1 as SGHKS and CDR2 as YYEKEE (reference sequence). The DNA for the CDR3 is TGTGCCAGCAGCGTTTACAGGGAGTGGTACGAGCAGTACTTC. It specifies CASSVYREWYEQYF.

The rearrangement uses TRBV5-4 and TRBJ1-1; the D gene is possibly TRBD1 (6 bases). V was cut by 1 base and J by 5 bases, with 12 bases left in between. This CDR3 comprises 14 residues. The germline V gene has CDR1 SGHNT and CDR2 YYREEE (reference sequence). CDR3 amino acids: CASSLTGQGTEAFF. In DNA form, the CDR3 reads TGTGCCAGCAGCTTGACAGGTCAGGGGACTGAAGCTTTCTTT.

In this sample, this clone turned up once. The CDR3 DNA reads TGCGCCAGCAGCCTCGCGAACACTGAAGCTTTCTTT. The encoded protein is CASSLANTEAFF. The gene calls are TRBV10-2 and TRBJ1-1; unclear D gene. V lost 6 bases and J lost 1, with 6 bases in between. The germline V gene has CDR1 WSHSY and CDR2 SAAADI. The CDR3 is 12 amino acids.

The rearrangement joins TRBV30 to TRBJ1-6; D unresolved. Germline lookup yields CDR1 GTSNPN and CDR2 SVGIG (reference sequence). This CDR3 is built from 12 residues. V dropped 4 bases and J dropped 8 bases, with 9 bases sitting between them. The DNA for the CDR3 is TGTGCCTGGACGAAGGATGATTCACCCCTCCACTTT. Protein sequence: CAWTKDDSPLHF.

The J gene is TRBJ2-7, the V gene TRBV20-1; D is ambiguous. The germline gives CDR1 DFQATT, CDR2 SNEGSKA (reference sequence). Trimming removed 3 bases at V and 3 bases at J, with 6 bases between. The CDR3 is made up of 11 amino acids. CDR3 sequence (DNA): TGCAGTGCTAGCTTTCACTACGAGCAGTACTTC. Translating it yields CSASFHYEQYF.

V gene TRBV6-2 or TRBV6-3 combines with J gene TRBJ1-2; 7 nucleotides line up with TRBD1. The CDR3 totals 13 residues. Germline V gives CDR1 MNHEY, CDR2 SVGEGT. With V trimmed by 5 bases and J by 4 bases, 4 bases remained unmatched. The CDR3 is CASSGGTAYGYTF. The CDR3 DNA reads as TGTGCCAGCAGTGGAGGGACAGCCTATGGCTACACCTTC.

The genes are TRBV5-1 and TRBJ2-2; D perhaps matches TRBD1 (6 bases). The CDR3 consists of 17 residues. The ends were cut back, 0 bases at V and 1 base at J, with 13 bases in the middle. Germline V lookup: CDR1 SGHRS, CDR2 YFSETQ. CDR3 nucleotides: TGCGCCAGCAGCTTGGTGGGGACAAGTAGGAACACCGGGGAGCTGTTTTTT. Its translation: CASSLVGTSRNTGELFF.

The chain combines TRBV19 with TRBJ2-7; 13 nucleotides align to TRBD2. Trimming took 7 bases from V and 4 from J; bases not matched to a gene: 7. The V gene's germline CDR1 is LNHDA and CDR2 SQIVND (reference sequence). The CDR3 is 15 residues long. CDR3 in amino acids: CASTLGTSGVYEQYF. Here the CDR3 DNA reads TGTGCCAGTACCCTGGGGACTAGCGGGGTGTACGAGCAGTACTTC. The full variable domain, completed using reference TRBV19 and TRBJ2-7, is DGGITQSPKYLFRKEGQNVTLSCEQNLNHDAMYWYRQDPGQGLRLIYYSQIVNDFQKGDIAEGYSVSREKKESFPLTVTSAQKNPTAFYLCASTLGTSGVYEQYFGPGTRLTVT.

The chain couples TRBV18 to TRBJ2-2; unclear D gene. Germline CDR1 KGHSH, CDR2 LQKENI. The CDR3 runs 13 residues. Between the trimmed V and J ends, which lost 2 bases and 7 bases, there was a span of 8 bases. CDR3 nucleotides: TGTGCCAGCTCACCAATCGATTACGGGGAGCTGTTTTTT. Its translation: CASSPIDYGELFF.

This clone was seen a few times. Other nucleotide sequences from this sample produce the same CDR3. The genes are TRBV3-1 (or the pseudogene TRBV3-2) and TRBJ2-5; the D call may be TRBD1 or TRBD2 (6 bases each). This CDR3 contains 19 residues. Trimming removed 0 bases from V and 5 bases from J, with 25 bases in between. Germline V lookup: CDR1 LGHDT, CDR2 YNNKEL (reference sequence). DNA for the CDR3: TGTGCCAGCAGCCAAGAGGTCAGGGAGGTCAGGGGTTTCGATGAGACCCAGTACTTC. Translating gives CASSQEVREVRGFDETQYF.

This clone was detected only a few times. The chain carries TRBV5-5 and TRBJ1-1; possibly TRBD1 for D (5 bases). CDR1 is SGHKS, CDR2 YYEKEE, per germline (reference sequence). CDR3 length: 13 amino acids. Between the trimmed V and J ends, which lost 3 bases and 6 bases, there was a span of 12 bases. The CDR3: CASSWGLGAEAFF. The CDR3 bases are TGTGCCAGCAGCTGGGGGTTAGGGGCTGAAGCTTTCTTT. Filled out from reference TRBV5-5 and TRBJ1-1, the complete variable domain reads DAGVTQSPTHLIKTRGQQVTLRCSPISGHKSVSWYQQVLGQGPQFIFQYYEKEERGRGNFPDRFSARQFPNYSSELNVNALLLGDSALYLCASSWGLGAEAFFGQGTRLTVV.

With regard to this clone: At the DNA level, this CDR3 is encoded by other sequences in the same sample as well. The chain is built from TRBV4-3 and TRBJ1-1; TRBD1 might be the D (6 bases). V lost 4 bases, J lost 5 bases, and 11 bases lay in between. CDR1 and CDR2 (germline): LGHNA, YSLEER. This CDR3 is built from 13 residues. The CDR3 nucleotides are TGCGCCAGCAGCCCTACAGGGCGGACTGAAGCTTTCTTT. This encodes CASSPTGRTEAFF.

This rearrangement joins TRBV24-1 to TRBJ2-2; TRBD2 aligns across 9 bases. Trimming took 6 bases from V and 8 from J; bases not matched to a gene: 15. The CDR3 consists of 17 residues. Germline CDR1 reads KGHDR; CDR2 reads SFDVKD. CDR3 DNA: TGTGCCACCAGTAGCCCTCGATATAGCGGGGGTTTTGGGGAGCTGTTTTTT. Its protein is CATSSPRYSGGFGELFF.

This chain connects TRBV7-6 to TRBJ2-5, with D perhaps matching TRBD2 (5 bases). The CDR3 has 13 amino acids. Trimming removed 5 bases from V and 4 bases from J, with 11 bases in between. Germline V CDR1 and CDR2: SGHVS, FNYEAQ. In nucleotides, the CDR3 is TGTGCCAGCAGCAGAGGGTCGGCAGAGACCCAGTACTTC. It specifies CASSRGSAETQYF.